Each of the 18 T cell receptor beta chains below was sequenced from the same sample in a study of identical twins. TCRdb ran MiXCR on the 5' RACE reads and lists one entry per CDR3 protein. In the table there are around 480,000 distinct CDR3 sequences, around an eighth of which are singletons. These data were also reused for a study on yellow fever vaccine responses in identical twins.

Sequenced material: CD4+ T cells sorted from blood. The receptors were sampled from a woman aged 18-35 years in good health.

This clonotype was found a few times. The CDR3 reads CASQAGGRSGELFF. The CDR3 nucleotides are TGCGCCAGCCAGGCGGGAGGGCGAAGCGGGGAGCTGTTTTTT. This rearrangement joins TRBV5-1 to TRBJ2-2, with 9 bases matching TRBD2. The CDR3 runs 14 residues. The germline V gene encodes CDR1 SGHRS and CDR2 YFSETQ. The V and J ends lost 7 bases and 7 bases, in that order; junction bases with no gene match: 8.

This clonotype was observed a handful of times. The chain combines TRBV20-1 with TRBJ1-4; TRBD1 aligns across 8 bases. V was clipped by 3 bases and J by 7 bases; unmatched bases: 4. Germline CDR1 and CDR2: DFQATT and SNEGSKA (reference sequence). This CDR3 has 13 residues. The CDR3 here is CSARTGEGEKLFF. CDR3 in DNA: TGCAGTGCTAGGACAGGGGAGGGTGAAAAACTGTTTTTT.

V is TRBV5-4 and J is TRBJ2-1, with 10 bases fitting TRBD1. The CDR3 is 16 residues long. The germline CDR1 and CDR2 sequences are SGHNT and YYREEE (reference sequence). Losses at the gene ends were 0 bases for V and 9 bases for J; bases not matched to a gene: 9. CDR3 coding DNA: TGTGCCAGCAGCTTGGGCGGGACAGGGGTGTTGGGTGAGCAGTTCTTC. Its translation: CASSLGGTGVLGEQFF.

The chain couples TRBV20-1 to TRBJ1-4; 9 bases fit TRBD1. V was clipped by 6 bases and J by 5 bases; unmatched bases: 4. CDR1 and CDR2 from the germline V gene are DFQATT and SNEGSKA (reference sequence). The CDR3 has 13 residues. The CDR3 protein is CSASQGANEKLFF. In DNA form, the CDR3 reads TGCAGTGCCTCACAGGGGGCCAATGAAAAACTGTTTTTT.

This clonotype was counted between two and nine times. J is TRBJ2-5 and V is TRBV7-2, with 10 bases identical to TRBD2. Trimming cost V 1 base and J 5 bases; bases outside gene matches: 7. Germline lookup yields CDR1 SGHTA and CDR2 FQGNSA. The CDR3 consists of 16 residues. CDR3 amino acids: CASSLGGLAGVETQYF. DNA of the CDR3: TGTGCCAGCAGCTTAGGCGGTCTAGCGGGAGTGGAGACCCAGTACTTC.

This chain connects TRBV11-2 to TRBJ2-7; a weak D match, TRBD1 (6 bases). The CDR3 spans 13 residues. The V gene's germline CDR1 is SGHAT and CDR2 FQNNGV. V lost 5 bases and J 3 bases, leaving 11 bases between the germline ends. CDR3 sequence: CASSGRGVYEQYF. CDR3 sequence (DNA): TGTGCCAGCAGCGGCAGGGGAGTCTACGAGCAGTACTTC.

Ten or more counts support this clonotype. Mismatch with germline at one junction end may stem from a read error. The chain couples TRBV10-3 to TRBJ2-7, with D possibly being TRBD1 or TRBD2 (5 bases each). Looked up from germline, CDR1 is ENHRY and CDR2 is SYGVKD. This CDR3 contains 14 residues. CDR3 sequence reads: CAITGLGESSEQYF. CDR3 bases: TGTGCCATCACTGGGCTAGGGGAGTCCTCCGAGCAGTACTTC.

This clonotype was recorded a few times. The gene calls are TRBV4-3 and TRBJ1-2; D gene uncertain. The V end was cut by 0 bases, the J end by 0 bases, with 11 bases between. Germline V gene sequence: CDR1 LGHNA, CDR2 YSLEER. CDR3 length equals 16 residues. In DNA form, the CDR3 reads TGCGCCAGCAGCCAAGATCTCCCCGGCGCTAACTATGGCTACACCTTC. This translates into CASSQDLPGANYGYTF.

In this sample, this clonotype turned up a few times. The J gene is TRBJ1-6, the V gene TRBV27, with 7 bases aligning to TRBD1. V shed 2 bases, J shed 8 bases, and the junction held 6 bases outside the gene matches. This CDR3 is 15 amino acids long. CDR1 and CDR2 from the germline V gene are MNHEY and SMNVEV (reference sequence). The CDR3 DNA reads as TGTGCCAGCAGTTTAGGCCAGGGGGGCTATTCACCCCTCCACTTT. Protein: CASSLGQGGYSPLHF.

The chain has TRBV2 and TRBJ2-3; D might be TRBD2 (6 bases). The length of the CDR3 is 20 residues. Looked up from germline, CDR1 is SNHLY and CDR2 is FYNNEI. Trimming left V 1 base short and J 0 bases short, with 23 bases between. CDR3 sequence (DNA): TGTGCCAGCAGTGAAGAGATCGTGGCTAGCGCACGCCTGAGCACAGATACGCAGTATTTT. Its protein product is CASSEEIVASARLSTDTQYF.

In this sample, this clonotype turned up a few times. The chain uses TRBV20-1 and TRBJ1-1; D might be TRBD1 (5 bases). Per the germline V gene, CDR1 is DFQATT and CDR2 is SNEGSKA (reference sequence). The CDR3 spans 15 residues. Trimming cost V 5 bases and J 5 bases, with 21 bases left between them. CDR3: CSAPPGSGGWTEAFF. The CDR3 region has the DNA TGCAGTGCTCCTCCCGGCTCGGGGGGATGGACTGAAGCTTTCTTT.

This clonotype turned up a few times. The rearrangement uses TRBV18 and TRBJ1-5; D not resolved. V lost 3 bases and J lost 0, with 9 bases in between. CDR3 length equals 15 residues. Germline V lookup: CDR1 KGHSH, CDR2 LQKENI. The CDR3 nucleotides are TGTGCCAGCTCACCGACATCGAATAGCAATCAGCCCCAGCATTTT. Amino acids: CASSPTSNSNQPQHF.

This clonotype was counted only a few times. The V gene is TRBV12-3 or TRBV12-4, the J gene TRBJ2-1, with TRBD1 identical over 9 bases. V shed 5 bases, J shed 4 bases, and the junction held 9 bases outside the gene matches. There are 16 residues in the CDR3. The chain's CDR3 is CASSPFRDREYNEQFF. CDR3 DNA sequence: TGTGCCAGCAGTCCGTTCCGGGACAGGGAGTACAATGAGCAGTTCTTC.

This clonotype was observed a few times. The chain links TRBV25-1 to TRBJ2-5; D uncertain. Germline CDR1 reads MGHDK; CDR2 reads SYGVNS. V lost 3 bases to trimming and J lost 7 bases, with 9 bases between them. The CDR3 totals 12 residues. CDR3 sequence: CASSDLSTTQYF. The CDR3 coding sequence is TGTGCCAGCAGTGACCTCTCGACGACCCAGTACTTC.

In DNA, the CDR3 is TGTGCCAGCAGCCAAGATATTGGAGATACGCAGTATTTT. This sequence encodes CASSQDIGDTQYF. V usage is TRBV3-1 and J usage is TRBJ2-3; D uncertain. The CDR3 length is 13 residues. Trimming removed 0 bases from V and 5 bases from J, with 6 bases in between. CDR1 is LGHDT and CDR2 is YNNKEL in the germline V gene (reference sequence).

V usage is TRBV6-2 or TRBV6-3 and J usage is TRBJ2-1, with 11 nucleotides matching TRBD2. J gave up 5 bases and V 6 bases, and 6 bases lay outside the gene matches. Germline V CDR1 and CDR2: MNHEY, SVGEGT. This CDR3 comprises 15 residues. Written as DNA, the CDR3 is TGTGCCAGCAGGGAGGGACTAGCGGAGCACAATGAGCAGTTCTTC. This encodes CASREGLAEHNEQFF.

Note on this clonotype: This CDR3 fails to terminate in the conserved phenylalanine or tryptophan, so it likely reflects a read error. The DNA is left out, because the CDR3 cannot be placed on it with certainty; the CDR3 is given as TCRdb lists it. The J gene is TRBJ2-7, the V gene TRBV10-3; the table's D call TRBD1 went unverified against the DNA. The CDR3 length is 11 residues, termini included. CDR1 and CDR2 from the germline V gene are ENHRY and SYGVKD. The CDR3 protein is CAISEFGTVDN.

This clonotype was recorded a few times. The chain has TRBV20-1 and TRBJ1-1; 7 positions match TRBD1. V lost 3 bases and J lost 0; bases outside the gene matches: 4. The germline gives CDR1 DFQATT, CDR2 SNEGSKA (reference sequence). The CDR3 spans 14 residues. DNA for the CDR3: TGCAGTGCTAGTGTACAGGGGATGAACACTGAAGCTTTCTTT. Its protein product is CSASVQGMNTEAFF.